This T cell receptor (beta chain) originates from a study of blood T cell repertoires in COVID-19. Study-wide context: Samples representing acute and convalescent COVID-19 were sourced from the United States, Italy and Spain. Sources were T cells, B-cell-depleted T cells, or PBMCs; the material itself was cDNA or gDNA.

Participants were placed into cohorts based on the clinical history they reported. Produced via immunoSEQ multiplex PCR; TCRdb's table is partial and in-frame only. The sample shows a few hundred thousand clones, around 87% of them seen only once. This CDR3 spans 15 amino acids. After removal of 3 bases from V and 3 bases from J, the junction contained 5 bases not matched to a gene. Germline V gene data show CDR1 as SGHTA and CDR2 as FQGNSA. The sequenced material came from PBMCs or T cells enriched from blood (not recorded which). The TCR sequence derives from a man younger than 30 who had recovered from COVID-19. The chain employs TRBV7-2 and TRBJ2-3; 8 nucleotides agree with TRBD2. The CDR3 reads CASSFPSGSTDTQYF. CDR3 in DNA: TGTGCCAGCAGCTTTCCAAGCGGGAGTACAGATACGCAGTATTTT.